The present TCR beta chain was sequenced within a study of T cell responses to AZD1222 COVID-19 vaccine. Whole-study findings and limits: Spike-specific TCR breadth and depth both grew after two AZD1222 doses. Donors were largely white British and mainly female; clonal diversity was possibly underestimated.

Measured with immunoSEQ multiplex PCR; TCRdb has only the in-frame clones, and not every one. The sample yields about 110,000 clones, 87% seen once. Concerning this clone itself: The antigen is not known.

This TCR was sampled from an adult in good health. The sequencing used peripheral blood, collected on day 0 of AZD1222 vaccination.

CDR3 region: CASSIGNVGARSYEQYF. The DNA of the CDR3 is TGTGCCAGTAGTATAGGAAATGTAGGAGCCCGCTCCTACGAGCAGTACTTC. V and J are TRBV19 and TRBJ2-7, with D uncertain. This CDR3 is built from 17 residues. Trimming shortened V by 1 base and J by 0 bases, and 16 bases separated the two germline ends. CDR1 and CDR2 from the germline V gene are LNHDA and SQIVND (reference sequence).